This T cell receptor beta chain is from a study of shared clonotypes between healthy human individuals. Several immunoSEQ 96-well plates shared each subset's DNA, each plate a replicate. Profiled with immunoSEQ multiplex PCR; TCRdb holds only in-frame clones, not every one. The data hold some 530,000 clones, with more than 65% observed a single time. The V end was cut by 0 bases, the J end by 4 bases, with 14 bases between. There are 16 residues in the CDR3. Per germline, CDR1 SGHDT and CDR2 YYEEEE. This clonotype originated in a woman in her forties in good health. Some clones in this sample may be carry-over from other donors' samples. The sequencing sample was made of PBMCs. This sequence joins TRBV5-6 and TRBJ1-3, with a tentative D call TRBD1 (5 bases). The CDR3, as DNA: TGTGCCAGCAGCTTGGTGGGGGGAACCTCAGGAAACACCATATATTTT. Translated, it gives CASSLVGGTSGNTIYF.